This passage covers 7 T cell receptor beta chains from one sample sequenced in a study of cytomegalovirus exposure and HLA in healthy donors. 13 Jbeta primers and 60 Vbeta primers were used for the PCR. Measured with immunoSEQ multiplex PCR; TCRdb has only the in-frame clones, and not every one. This sample contains about 160,000 clones. The sequenced sample was PBMCs. The receptors were sampled from a man aged 25 to 45 in good health and CMV-seronegative.

CDR3 nucleotide sequence: TGTGCCAGCAGTGACCATAGCGGGAGGGTCGGCAATGAGCAGTTCTTC. Translating it yields CASSDHSGRVGNEQFF. The chain is built from TRBV25-1 and TRBJ2-1, with 11 bases identical to TRBD2. This CDR3 spans 16 amino acids. CDR1 and CDR2 (germline): MGHDK, SYGVNS. V shed 3 bases, J shed 6 bases, and the junction held 7 bases outside the gene matches. The full variable domain, its missing parts supplied by reference TRBV25-1 and TRBJ2-1, is EADIYQTPRYLVIGTGKKITLECSQTMGHDKMYWYQQDPGMELHLIHYSYGVNSTEKGDLSSESTVSRIRTEHFPLTLESARPSHTSQYLCASSDHSGRVGNEQFFGPGTRLTVL.

This rearrangement joins TRBV5-4 to TRBJ1-2; the D gene is possibly TRBD1 (5 bases). Germline V lookup: CDR1 SGHNT, CDR2 YYREEE (reference sequence). The CDR3 is made up of 12 amino acids. The V end lost 5 bases, the J end lost 8 bases, and 13 bases lay between the germline ends. CDR3 sequence: CASRHEGEGYTF. CDR3 nucleotide sequence: TGTGCCAGCAGGCACGAAGGGGAAGGCTACACCTTC.

This CDR3 is CASSLWWGDRTEAFF. The CDR3 nucleotides read TGTGCCAGCAGTTTATGGTGGGGGGATCGCACTGAAGCTTTCTTT. This chain links TRBV27 with TRBJ1-1; possibly TRBD1 for D (5 bases). The CDR3 is made up of 15 amino acids. Looked up from germline, CDR1 is MNHEY and CDR2 is SMNVEV (reference sequence). Trimming removed 1 base from V and 4 bases from J, with 13 bases in between.

The V gene is TRBV7-6, the J gene TRBJ2-1; maybe TRBD2 (7 bases). Looked up from germline, CDR1 is SGHVS and CDR2 is FNYEAQ. This CDR3 has 22 amino acids. The germline V and J ends were trimmed by 2 bases and 10 bases, with 39 bases remaining between them. CDR3 sequence (DNA): TGTGCCAGCAGCTTACGGGAAGGGGGGGGCGACGGTCCTCAGGGAGTTAGGCGCGAGCAGTTCTTC. This sequence encodes CASSLREGGGDGPQGVRREQFF.

The chain joins TRBV10-1 to TRBJ2-7, with a possible D match to TRBD2 (5 bases). Germline assignment: CDR1 WNHNN and CDR2 SYGVQD (reference sequence). Trimming stripped 3 bases from V and 3 bases from J, with 21 bases between. The CDR3 has 17 residues. CDR3 region: CASSEELSSRGIYEQYF. The CDR3 DNA is TGCGCCAGCAGTGAAGAGTTGTCTAGCCGAGGAATCTACGAGCAGTACTTC.

The chain uses TRBV6-5 and TRBJ2-7; 8 nucleotides agree with TRBD1. The CDR3 runs 14 residues. V shed 5 bases, J shed 0 bases, and the junction held 3 bases outside the gene matches. Germline values: CDR1 MNHEY, CDR2 SVGAGI. As DNA, the CDR3 is TGTGCCAGCAGTCAGGGGGCCGACTCCTACGAGCAGTACTTC. Its translation: CASSQGADSYEQYF.

This chain uses TRBV11-2 with TRBJ2-1; 8 positions agree with TRBD1. CDR3 size: 14 residues. V shed 1 base and J 12 bases; nucleotides not matched to a gene: 8. CDR1 SGHAT and CDR2 FQNNGV come from the germline V gene. The CDR3 here is CASSLVVQGARQFF. As DNA, the CDR3 is TGTGCCAGCAGCTTAGTAGTCCAGGGGGCGCGGCAGTTCTTC.